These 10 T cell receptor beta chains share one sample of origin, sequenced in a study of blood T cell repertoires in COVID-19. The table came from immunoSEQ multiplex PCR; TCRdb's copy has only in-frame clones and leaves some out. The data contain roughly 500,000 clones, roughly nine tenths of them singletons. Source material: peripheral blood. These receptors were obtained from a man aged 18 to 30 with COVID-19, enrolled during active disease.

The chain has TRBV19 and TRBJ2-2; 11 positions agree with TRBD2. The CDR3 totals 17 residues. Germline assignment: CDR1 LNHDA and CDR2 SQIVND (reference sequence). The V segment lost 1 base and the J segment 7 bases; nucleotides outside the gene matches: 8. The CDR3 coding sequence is TGTGCCAGTAGTATAGCCTCACTAGCGGGGGTCCACGGGGAGCTGTTTTTT. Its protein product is CASSIASLAGVHGELFF.

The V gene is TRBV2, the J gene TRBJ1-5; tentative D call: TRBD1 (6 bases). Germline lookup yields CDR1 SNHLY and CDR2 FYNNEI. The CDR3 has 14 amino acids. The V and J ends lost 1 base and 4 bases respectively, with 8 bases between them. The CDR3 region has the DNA TGTGCCAGCAGTGAAGGGGGGACAAATCAGCCCCAGCATTTT. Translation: CASSEGGTNQPQHF.

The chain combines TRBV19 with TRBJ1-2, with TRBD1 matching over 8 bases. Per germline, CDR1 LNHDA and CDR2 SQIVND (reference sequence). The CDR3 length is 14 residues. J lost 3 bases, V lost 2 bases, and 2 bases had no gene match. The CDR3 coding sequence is TGTGCCAGTAGTATACTGACAGGGGACTATGGCTACACCTTC. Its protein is CASSILTGDYGYTF.

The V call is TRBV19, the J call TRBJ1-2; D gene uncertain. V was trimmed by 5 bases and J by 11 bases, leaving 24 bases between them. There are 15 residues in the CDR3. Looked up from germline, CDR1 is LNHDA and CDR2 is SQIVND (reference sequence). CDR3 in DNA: TGTGCCAGTAGTCCTCACGTGGGAGTTGGTGGTGTGTACACCTTC. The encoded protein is CASSPHVGVGGVYTF.

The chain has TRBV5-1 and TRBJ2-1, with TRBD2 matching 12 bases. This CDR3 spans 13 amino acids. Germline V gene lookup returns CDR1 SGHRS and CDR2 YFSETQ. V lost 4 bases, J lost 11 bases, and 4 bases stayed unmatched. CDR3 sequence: CASSQGLAGQQFF. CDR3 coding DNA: TGCGCCAGCAGCCAGGGACTAGCGGGCCAGCAGTTCTTC.

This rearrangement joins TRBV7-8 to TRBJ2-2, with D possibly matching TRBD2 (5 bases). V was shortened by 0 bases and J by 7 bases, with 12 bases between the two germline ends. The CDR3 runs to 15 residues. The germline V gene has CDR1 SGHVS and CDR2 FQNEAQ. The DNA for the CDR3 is TGTGCCAGCAGCTTAGCGCGGGTAGCAGGCGGGGAGCTGTTTTTT. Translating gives CASSLARVAGGELFF.

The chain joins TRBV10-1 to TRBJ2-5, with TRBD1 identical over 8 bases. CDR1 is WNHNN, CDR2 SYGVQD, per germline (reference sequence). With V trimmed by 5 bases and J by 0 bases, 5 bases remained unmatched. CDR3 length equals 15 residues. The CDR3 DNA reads TGCGCCAGCAGTACAGGGGGTTCGTACCAAGAGACCCAGTACTTC. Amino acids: CASSTGGSYQETQYF.

CDR3 amino acids: CASKGASLVNTEAFF. The CDR3 coding sequence is TGTGCCAGCAAGGGGGCCAGCTTGGTGAACACTGAAGCTTTCTTT. V usage is TRBV6-5 and J usage is TRBJ1-1, with 7 bases identical to TRBD1. The V and J ends lost 7 bases and 0 bases, in that order; junction bases with no gene match: 8. Germline V gene sequence: CDR1 MNHEY, CDR2 SVGAGI. The CDR3 is made up of 15 amino acids.

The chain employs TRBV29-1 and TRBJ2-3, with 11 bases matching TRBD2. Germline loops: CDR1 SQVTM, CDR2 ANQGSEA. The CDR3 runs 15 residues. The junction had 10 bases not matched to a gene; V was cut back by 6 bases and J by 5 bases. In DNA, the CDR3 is TGCAGCGTGAGCTTAGGGACTAGCGGAGGAGATACGCAGTATTTT. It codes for CSVSLGTSGGDTQYF.

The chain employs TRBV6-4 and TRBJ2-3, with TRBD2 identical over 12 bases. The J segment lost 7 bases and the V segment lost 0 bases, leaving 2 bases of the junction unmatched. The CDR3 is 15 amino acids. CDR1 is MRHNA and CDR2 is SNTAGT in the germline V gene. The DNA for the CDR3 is TGTGCCAGCAGTGACTCGACTAGCGGGGGACATACGCAGTATTTT. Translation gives CASSDSTSGGHTQYF.